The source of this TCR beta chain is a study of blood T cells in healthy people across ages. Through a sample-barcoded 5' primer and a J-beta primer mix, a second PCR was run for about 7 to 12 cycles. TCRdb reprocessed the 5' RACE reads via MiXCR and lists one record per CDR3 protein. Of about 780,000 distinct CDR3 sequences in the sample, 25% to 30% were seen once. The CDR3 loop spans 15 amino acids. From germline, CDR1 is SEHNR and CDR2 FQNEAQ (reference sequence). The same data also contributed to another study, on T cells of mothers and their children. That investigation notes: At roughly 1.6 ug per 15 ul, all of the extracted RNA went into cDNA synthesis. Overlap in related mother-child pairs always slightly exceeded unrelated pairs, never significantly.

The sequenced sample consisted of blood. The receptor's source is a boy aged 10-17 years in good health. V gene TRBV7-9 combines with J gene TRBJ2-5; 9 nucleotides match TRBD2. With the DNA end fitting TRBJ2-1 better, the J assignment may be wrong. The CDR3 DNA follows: TGTGCCAGCAGGACCATACTGCGGGGGGGAAAAGAGCAGTTCTTC. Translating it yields CASRTILRGGKEQFF.